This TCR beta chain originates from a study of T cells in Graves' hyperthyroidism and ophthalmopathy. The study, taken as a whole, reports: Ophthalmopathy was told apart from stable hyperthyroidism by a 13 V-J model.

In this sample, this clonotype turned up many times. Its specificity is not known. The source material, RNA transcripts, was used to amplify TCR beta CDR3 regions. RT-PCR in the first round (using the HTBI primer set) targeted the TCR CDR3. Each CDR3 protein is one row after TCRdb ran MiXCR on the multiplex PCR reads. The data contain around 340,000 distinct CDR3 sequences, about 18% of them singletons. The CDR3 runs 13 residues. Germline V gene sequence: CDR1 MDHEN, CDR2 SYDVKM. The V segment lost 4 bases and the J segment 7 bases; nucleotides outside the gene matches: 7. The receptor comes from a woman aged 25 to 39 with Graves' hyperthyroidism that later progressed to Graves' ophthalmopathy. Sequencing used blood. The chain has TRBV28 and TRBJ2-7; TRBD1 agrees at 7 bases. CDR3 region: CASSSTGALEQYF. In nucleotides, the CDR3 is TGTGCCAGCAGTTCTACAGGGGCACTGGAGCAGTACTTC.